What follows are 28 T cell receptor beta chains derived from one specimen sequenced in a study of T cell repertoires in cytomegalovirus infection. Each CDR3 protein is one row after TCRdb ran MiXCR on the reads. The sample records hundreds of thousands of distinct CDR3 sequences, 17% being singletons. Sample: PBMCs. These receptors were obtained from a human donor in good health (CMV status not recorded). Some clones in this sample may be carry-over from other donors' samples.

The V and J genes are TRBV10-3 and TRBJ1-2, with 8 bases fitting TRBD1. Germline V gives CDR1 ENHRY, CDR2 SYGVKD. CDR3 size: 13 residues. V trimming: 2 bases; J trimming: 8 bases; junction bases outside the gene matches: 4. CDR3 loop: CAISERQGRGYTF. The CDR3, as DNA: TGTGCCATCAGTGAGAGACAGGGGAGAGGCTACACCTTC.

This clonotype occurred many times. The chain employs TRBV28 and TRBJ2-3; 11 bases map to TRBD2. Germline V gene lookup returns CDR1 MDHEN and CDR2 SYDVKM. The CDR3 runs to 18 residues. The V gene end was trimmed by 4 bases and the J gene end by 6 bases; junction bases not matched to a gene: 15. DNA for the CDR3: TGTGCCAGCAGTTCCCGCAAACTAGCGGGGGACGGCAGGGATACGCAGTATTTT. Amino acids: CASSSRKLAGDGRDTQYF.

In this sample, this clonotype turned up many times. V and J are TRBV7-9 and TRBJ2-7; 8 nucleotides align to TRBD1. V shed 5 bases, J shed 5 bases, and the junction held 5 bases outside the gene matches. From germline, CDR1 is SEHNR and CDR2 FQNEAQ (reference sequence). CDR3 length: 13 residues. The CDR3 protein is CASSHAGGNEQYF. The CDR3 DNA reads TGTGCCAGCAGCCACGCAGGGGGCAACGAGCAGTACTTC.

This clonotype was counted between two and nine times. V usage is TRBV12-3 or TRBV12-4 and J usage is TRBJ1-1, with D possibly TRBD1 on 5 matching bases. The V end was cut by 5 bases, the J end by 0 bases, with 22 bases between. The length of the CDR3 is 18 residues. The CDR3 bases are TGTGCCAGCAGTCCCCCCTCTTACTCGGACACGATGAACACTGAAGCTTTCTTT. This encodes CASSPPSYSDTMNTEAFF.

V gene TRBV28 combines with J gene TRBJ1-6; no definite D call. Germline CDR1 MDHEN, CDR2 SYDVKM. CDR3 length equals 12 residues. V was cut by 2 bases and J by 9 bases, with 5 bases left in between. The CDR3 bases are TGTGCCAGCAGTTTAAGCGGTTCACCCCTCCACTTT. Translation gives CASSLSGSPLHF.

The chain combines TRBV6-2 or TRBV6-3 with TRBJ2-2, with D possibly matching TRBD2 (6 bases). Trimming took 6 bases from V and 0 from J, leaving 8 bases between them. CDR1 and CDR2 from the germline V gene are MNHEY and SVGEGT. CDR3 length: 14 amino acids. Here the CDR3 reads CASRTSPNTGELFF. As DNA, the CDR3 is TGTGCCAGCAGAACTAGCCCGAACACCGGGGAGCTGTTTTTT.

V and J are TRBV28 and TRBJ1-2; D not resolved. CDR3 length: 13 residues. Germline V gene data show CDR1 as MDHEN and CDR2 as SYDVKM. Trimming shortened V by 6 bases and J by 4 bases, and 12 bases separated the two germline ends. CDR3 residues: CASSRRALYGYTF. The CDR3 bases are TGTGCCAGCAGCCGGAGAGCCCTCTATGGCTACACCTTC.

This rearrangement joins TRBV20-1 to TRBJ2-1, with D possibly matching TRBD1 (5 bases). The germline V gene has CDR1 DFQATT and CDR2 SNEGSKA (reference sequence). The CDR3 is made up of 14 amino acids. V was clipped by 1 base and J by 6 bases, with 13 bases between them. The CDR3 DNA sequence: TGCAGTGCTAGAGGCCTGGGGCTTTCCAATGAGCAGTTCTTC. Its translation is CSARGLGLSNEQFF.

The chain carries TRBV12-3 or TRBV12-4 and TRBJ1-5; the D is unclear. V was trimmed by 2 bases and J by 2 bases, leaving 10 bases between them. This CDR3 has 15 residues. The CDR3 protein is CASSLKLDGNQPQHF. Here the CDR3 DNA reads TGTGCCAGCAGTTTAAAGCTAGACGGCAATCAGCCCCAGCATTTT.

The chain is built from TRBV10-3 and TRBJ2-7; 13 bases fit TRBD2. This CDR3 spans 14 amino acids. V lost 6 bases to trimming and J lost 6 bases; unmatched junction nucleotides: 5. CDR1 ENHRY and CDR2 SYGVKD come from the germline V gene. CDR3 bases: TGTGCCATCAGGTCCGGGACTAGCGGGGCCGAGCAGTACTTC. This encodes CAIRSGTSGAEQYF.

This clonotype was counted between two and nine times. V is TRBV6-6 and J is TRBJ1-4; 7 bases line up with TRBD1. The germline gives CDR1 MNHNY, CDR2 SVGAGI (reference sequence). Germline trimming cut 2 bases from V and 7 bases from J; bases unmatched to any gene: 4. This CDR3 is built from 14 residues. The CDR3 nucleotides read TGTGCCAGCAGTTACGGGACAGACAGTGAAAAACTGTTTTTT. Its protein is CASSYGTDSEKLFF.

This clonotype was detected only a few times. The chain combines TRBV11-3 with TRBJ2-1, with TRBD2 matching over 7 bases. The J segment lost 3 bases and the V segment lost 4 bases, leaving 6 bases of the junction unmatched. From germline, CDR1 is SGHNT and CDR2 YENEEA. This CDR3 comprises 15 residues. DNA for the CDR3: TGTGCCAGCAGCTCTTCTAGCGGTCGCTACAATGAGCAGTTCTTC. Amino acids: CASSSSSGRYNEQFF.

This clonotype was observed a few times. The V and J genes are TRBV7-2 and TRBJ1-5, with D hard to call. The V and J ends lost 1 base and 9 bases respectively, with 13 bases between them. From germline, CDR1 is SGHTA and CDR2 FQGNSA. The CDR3 is 14 residues long. The CDR3 reads CASSLDRREVPQHF. CDR3 bases: TGTGCCAGCAGCTTAGATAGGAGGGAAGTGCCCCAGCATTTT.

This clonotype appeared many times. The gene calls are TRBV7-4 and TRBJ1-5, with a tentative D call TRBD1 (5 bases). The V gene lost 5 bases and the J gene lost 6 bases, with 8 bases spanning the gap. In germline, CDR1 is SGHVT, CDR2 SQSDAQ. The CDR3 spans 12 residues. The chain's CDR3 is CASSPTGQPQHF. DNA of the CDR3: TGTGCCAGCAGCCCTACAGGTCAGCCCCAGCATTTT.

The sample holds many counts of this clonotype. The chain carries TRBV6-5 and TRBJ1-3; D might be TRBD1 (5 bases). Germline V CDR1 and CDR2: MNHEY, SVGAGI. V lost 7 bases, J lost 0 bases, and 10 bases lay in between. The CDR3 loop spans 14 amino acids. The CDR3 DNA reads as TGTGCCAGCACGAATAGGGGCTCTGGAAACACCATATATTTT. This encodes CASTNRGSGNTIYF.

This clonotype has a count of ten or more. The gene calls are TRBV7-2 and TRBJ2-1; TRBD2 agrees at 10 bases. Germline CDR1 reads SGHTA; CDR2 reads FQGNSA. With 7 bases clipped from V and 0 bases from J, the junction kept 9 bases outside the gene matches. This CDR3 is built from 17 residues. This CDR3 reads CASILPGLASSYNEQFF. For the CDR3, the DNA is TGTGCCAGCATCCTACCGGGACTAGCGTCCTCCTACAATGAGCAGTTCTTC.

The table lists this clonotype with many counts. This chain links TRBV7-9 with TRBJ1-5; D is unresolved. Per germline, CDR1 SEHNR and CDR2 FQNEAQ (reference sequence). The CDR3 spans 12 residues. Trimming left V 5 bases short and J 5 bases short, with 7 bases between. CDR3 coding DNA: TGTGCCAGCAGCGTAACAGATCAGCCCCAGCATTTT. Its protein product is CASSVTDQPQHF.

This clonotype was counted a few times. The rearrangement uses TRBV7-2 and TRBJ2-7, with D possibly TRBD2 on 6 matching bases. The CDR3 length is 13 residues. Trimming removed 5 bases at V and 3 bases at J, with 11 bases between. Germline CDR1 reads SGHTA; CDR2 reads FQGNSA. DNA for the CDR3: TGTGCCAGCAGCAATATGGGGGGCTACGAGCAGTACTTC. Translation gives CASSNMGGYEQYF.

This clonotype showed up just a few times. This chain links TRBV4-1 with TRBJ1-2; perhaps TRBD1 as D (5 bases). This CDR3 spans 13 amino acids. The V end was cut by 2 bases, the J end by 5 bases, with 9 bases between. CDR1 is MGHRA and CDR2 is YSYEKL in the germline V gene. The CDR3 sequence: CASSQRGGYGYTF. In nucleotides, the CDR3 is TGCGCCAGCAGCCAACGGGGGGGATATGGCTACACCTTC.

This clonotype was picked up a small number of times. V usage is TRBV4-1 and J usage is TRBJ2-1; D possibly matches TRBD1 or TRBD2 (5 bases each). Germline assignment: CDR1 MGHRA and CDR2 YSYEKL. V shed 1 base and J shed 4 bases, with 11 bases lying between them. The CDR3 totals 15 residues. The CDR3 DNA follows: TGCGCCAGCAGCCAAGCGGGGCGCATTTACAATGAGCAGTTCTTC. Protein product: CASSQAGRIYNEQFF.

The sample holds a few counts of this clonotype. The rearrangement joins TRBV6-1 to TRBJ2-1, with TRBD2 as a possible D gene (7 bases). The length of the CDR3 is 19 residues. Germline CDR1 and CDR2: MNHNS and SASEGT. The V end was cut by 8 bases, the J end by 2 bases, with 28 bases between. In DNA form, the CDR3 reads TGTGCCAGCGGCAGGGGCACTGGGAGCGGGGTAGGGACCTACAATGAGCAGTTCTTC. It is translated as CASGRGTGSGVGTYNEQFF.

The V call is TRBV7-9, the J call TRBJ2-7; possibly TRBD2 for D (6 bases). Trimming stripped 4 bases from V and 6 bases from J, with 13 bases between. The CDR3 sequence is 13 residues long. The V gene's germline CDR1 is SEHNR and CDR2 FQNEAQ (reference sequence). The CDR3: CASSSGRIVEQYF. For the CDR3, the DNA is TGTGCCAGCAGCTCGGGGAGGATTGTCGAGCAGTACTTC.

The sample holds many counts of this clonotype. The chain carries TRBV7-9 and TRBJ1-6; 8 positions match TRBD1. The V gene's germline CDR1 is SEHNR and CDR2 FQNEAQ (reference sequence). The CDR3 spans 14 residues. J lost 9 bases, V lost 6 bases, and 7 bases had no gene match. CDR3 bases: TGTGCCAGCAGGCCTGGACAGGGTGGTTCACCCCTCCACTTT. Its protein is CASRPGQGGSPLHF.

In this sample, this clonotype turned up a few times. The chain couples TRBV27 to TRBJ1-5, with D perhaps matching TRBD1 (5 bases). The V and J ends lost 3 bases and 3 bases respectively, with 9 bases between them. The CDR3 is 14 amino acids. Per the germline V gene, CDR1 is MNHEY and CDR2 is SMNVEV (reference sequence). The CDR3 DNA sequence: TGTGCCAGCAGTTTCCAGGGAAACAATCAGCCCCAGCATTTT. Translation gives CASSFQGNNQPQHF.

This clonotype has a handful of counts. The chain carries TRBV12-3 or TRBV12-4 and TRBJ1-6, with D possibly TRBD1 on 5 matching bases. Trimming shortened V by 2 bases and J by 6 bases, and 11 bases separated the two germline ends. This CDR3 comprises 15 residues. The CDR3 DNA reads as TGTGCCAGCAGTTTAACGGTGGGGCCTAATTCACCCCTCCACTTT. This sequence encodes CASSLTVGPNSPLHF.

In its sample, this clonotype was seen many times. This chain uses TRBV7-2 with TRBJ2-3, with a weak D call TRBD2 (6 bases). V gave up 5 bases and J gave up 0 bases, with 9 bases separating them. The CDR3 extends over 14 amino acids. Germline lookup yields CDR1 SGHTA and CDR2 FQGNSA. The CDR3 nucleotides are TGTGCCAGCAGCCCCGGACTAAGCACAGATACGCAGTATTTT. It encodes CASSPGLSTDTQYF.

This clonotype was detected ten times or more. The chain employs TRBV7-2 and TRBJ1-1; D call uncertain. Between the trimmed V and J ends, which lost 1 base and 0 bases, there was a span of 9 bases. CDR3 length: 15 residues. Germline loops: CDR1 SGHTA, CDR2 FQGNSA. The CDR3 loop is CASSLVGSLNTEAFF. The CDR3 region has the DNA TGTGCCAGCAGCTTAGTTGGAAGTTTGAACACTGAAGCTTTCTTT.

This clonotype occurred a few times. V and J are TRBV18 and TRBJ1-5, with D uncertain. This CDR3 spans 19 amino acids. CDR1 is KGHSH, CDR2 LQKENI, per germline. Between the trimmed V and J ends, which lost 2 bases and 7 bases, there was a span of 27 bases. The CDR3 here is CASSPTRRVPPLGRQPQHF. The CDR3, as DNA: TGTGCCAGCTCACCAACCCGGCGGGTACCGCCTCTTGGTCGCCAGCCCCAGCATTTT.